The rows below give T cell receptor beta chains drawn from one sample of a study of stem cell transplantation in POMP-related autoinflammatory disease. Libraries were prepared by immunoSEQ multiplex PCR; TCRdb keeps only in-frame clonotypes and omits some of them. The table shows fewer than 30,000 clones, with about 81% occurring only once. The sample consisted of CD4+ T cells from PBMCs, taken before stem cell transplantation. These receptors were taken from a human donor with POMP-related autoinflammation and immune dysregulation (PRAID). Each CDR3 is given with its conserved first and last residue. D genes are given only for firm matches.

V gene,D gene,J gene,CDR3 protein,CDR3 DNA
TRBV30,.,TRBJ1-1,CAWDGGGLNTEAFF,TGTGCCTGGGATGGGGGGGGTTTGAACACTGAAGCTTTCTTT
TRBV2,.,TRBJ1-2,CASSVSGDYGYTF,TGTGCCAGCAGCGTCAGTGGGGACTATGGCTACACCTTC
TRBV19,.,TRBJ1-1,CASSITSVGTEAFF,TGTGCCAGTAGTATAACAAGTGTTGGCACTGAAGCTTTCTTT
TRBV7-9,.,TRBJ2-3,CASSQQRDPQVDTQYF,TGTGCCAGCAGCCAGCAACGGGACCCTCAGGTGGATACGCAGTATTTT
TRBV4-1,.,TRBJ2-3,CASSQGDRFFSTDTQYF,TGCGCCAGCAGCCAAGGGGACCGTTTTTTTAGCACAGATACGCAGTATTTT
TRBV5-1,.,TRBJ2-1,CASSLAWGLGVNEQFF,TGCGCCAGCAGCTTGGCGTGGGGACTGGGGGTCAATGAGCAGTTCTTC
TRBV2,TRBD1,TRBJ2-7,CASHLQGQSYEQYF,TGTGCCAGCCACCTCCAGGGACAGAGCTACGAGCAGTACTTC
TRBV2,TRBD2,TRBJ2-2,CASSPRDYNTGELFF,TGTGCCAGCAGTCCCCGGGACTATAACACCGGGGAGCTGTTTTTT
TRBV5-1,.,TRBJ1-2,CASSLISGKDGYTF,TGCGCCAGCAGCTTGATCTCAGGGAAGGATGGCTACACCTTC
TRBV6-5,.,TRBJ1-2,CASRGNGYTF,TGTGCCAGCAGGGGAAATGGCTACACCTTC
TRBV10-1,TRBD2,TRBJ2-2,CASSTSGTDTGELFF,TGCGCCAGCAGCACTAGCGGGACTGACACCGGGGAGCTGTTTTTT